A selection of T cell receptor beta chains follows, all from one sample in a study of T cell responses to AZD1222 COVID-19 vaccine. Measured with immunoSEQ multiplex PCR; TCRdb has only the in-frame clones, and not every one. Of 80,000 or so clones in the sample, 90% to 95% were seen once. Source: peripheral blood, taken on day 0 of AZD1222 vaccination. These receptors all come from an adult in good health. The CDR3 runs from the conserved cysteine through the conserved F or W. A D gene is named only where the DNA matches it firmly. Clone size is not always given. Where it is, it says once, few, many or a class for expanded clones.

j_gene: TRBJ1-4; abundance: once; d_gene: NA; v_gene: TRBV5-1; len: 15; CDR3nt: TGCGCCAGCAGCTTGGGTACAGGAGCTAATGAAAAACTGTTTTTT; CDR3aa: CASSLGTGANEKLFF
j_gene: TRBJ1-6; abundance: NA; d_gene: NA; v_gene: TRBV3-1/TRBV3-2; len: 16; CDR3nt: TGTGCCAGCAGCCAATCAGGACGGGGGTATAATTCACCCCTCCACTTT; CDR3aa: CASSQSGRGYNSPLHF
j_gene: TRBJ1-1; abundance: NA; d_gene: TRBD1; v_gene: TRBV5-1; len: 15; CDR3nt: TGCGCCAGCAGCTTGGACGGGACAGGGGTCACTGAAGCTTTCTTT; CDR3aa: CASSLDGTGVTEAFF
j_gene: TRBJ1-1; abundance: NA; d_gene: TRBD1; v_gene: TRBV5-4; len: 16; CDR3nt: TGTGCCAGCAGCGTAGGACAGGGGGCGCGGGACACTGAAGCTTTCTTT; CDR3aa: CASSVGQGARDTEAFF
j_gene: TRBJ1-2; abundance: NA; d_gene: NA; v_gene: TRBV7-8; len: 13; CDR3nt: TGTGCCAGCAGCCCTGATAGGAACTATGGCTACACCTTC; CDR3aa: CASSPDRNYGYTF
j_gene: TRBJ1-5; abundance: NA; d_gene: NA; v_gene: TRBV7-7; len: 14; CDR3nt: TGTGCTAGCAGCTTCCAGCCCTGCAATCAGCCCCAGCATTTT; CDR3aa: CASSFQPCNQPQHF
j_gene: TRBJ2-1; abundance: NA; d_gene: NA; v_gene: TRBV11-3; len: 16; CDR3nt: TGTGCCAGCAGCTTAGGAAGCTGGCCACGCGTAAATGAGCAGTTCTTC; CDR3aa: CASSLGSWPRVNEQFF
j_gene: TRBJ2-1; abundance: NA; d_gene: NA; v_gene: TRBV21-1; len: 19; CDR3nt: TGTGCCAGCAGCAAAGTACGGCCCCGGGCCACTAGACCCTACAATGAGCAGTTCTTC; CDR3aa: CASSKVRPRATRPYNEQFF
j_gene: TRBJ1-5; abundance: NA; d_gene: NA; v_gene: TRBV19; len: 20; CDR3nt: TGTGCCAGTAGTATCCCCCGGGGGGTCACGGTCGGGGGTTTCAATCAGCCCCAGCATTTT; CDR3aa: CASSIPRGVTVGGFNQPQHF
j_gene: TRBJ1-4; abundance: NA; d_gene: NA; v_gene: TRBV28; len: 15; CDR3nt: TGTGCCAGCCGTGGTGGGGCCGCGGGGGAAGGAAAACTGTTTTTT; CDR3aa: CASRGGAAGEGKLFF
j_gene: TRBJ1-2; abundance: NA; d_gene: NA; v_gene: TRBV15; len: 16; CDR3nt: TGTGCCACCAGCAGAGATCTCGAATTTTCTAACTATGGCTACACCTTC; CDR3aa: CATSRDLEFSNYGYTF
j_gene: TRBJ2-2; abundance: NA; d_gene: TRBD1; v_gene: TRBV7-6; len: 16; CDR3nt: TGTGCCAGCAGCTTGGGGACAGGGGGCTATAGCGGGGAGCTGTTTTTT; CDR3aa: CASSLGTGGYSGELFF
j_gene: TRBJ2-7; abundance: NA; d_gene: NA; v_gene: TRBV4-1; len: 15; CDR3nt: TGCGCCAGCAGCCAAGAGCCCAGGGCTGGATACGAGCAGTACTTC; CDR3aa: CASSQEPRAGYEQYF
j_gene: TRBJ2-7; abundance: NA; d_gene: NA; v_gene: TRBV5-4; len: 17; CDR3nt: TGTGCCAGCAGCTTGGATGGGGAACCAATGATCTCCTACGAGCAGTACTTC; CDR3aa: CASSLDGEPMISYEQYF
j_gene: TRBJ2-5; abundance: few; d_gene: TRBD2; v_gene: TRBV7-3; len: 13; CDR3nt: TGTGCCAGCAGCCCGCGGGGGGCGGAGACCCAGTACTTC; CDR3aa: CASSPRGAETQYF
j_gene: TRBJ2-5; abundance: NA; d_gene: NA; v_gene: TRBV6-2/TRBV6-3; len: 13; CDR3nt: TGTGCCAGCAGTACCCTTTTACAAGAGACCCAGTACTTC; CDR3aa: CASSTLLQETQYF
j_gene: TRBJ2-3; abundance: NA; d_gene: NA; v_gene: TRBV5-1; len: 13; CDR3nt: TGCGCCAGCAGACTTGGGAGCACAGATACGCAGTATTTT; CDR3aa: CASRLGSTDTQYF
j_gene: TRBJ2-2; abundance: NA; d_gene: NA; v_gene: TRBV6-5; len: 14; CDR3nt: TGTGCCAGCAGTTACTTTACAGCAGGGGGGGAGCTGTTTTTT; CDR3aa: CASSYFTAGGELFF
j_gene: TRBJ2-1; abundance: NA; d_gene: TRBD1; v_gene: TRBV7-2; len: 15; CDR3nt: TGTGCCAGCAGCCCCGGACAGGGGGCGCGGAATGAGCAGTTCTTC; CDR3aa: CASSPGQGARNEQFF
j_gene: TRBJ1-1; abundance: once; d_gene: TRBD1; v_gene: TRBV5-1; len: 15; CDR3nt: TGCGCCAGCAGCTTGGAACAGGGGGTTTGGACTGAAGCTTTCTTT; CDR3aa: CASSLEQGVWTEAFF
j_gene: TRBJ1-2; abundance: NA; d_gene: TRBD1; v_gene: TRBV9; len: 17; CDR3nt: TGTGCCAGCAGCGTAGACGGGACAGGGGCGGAAAAGTATGGCTACACCTTC; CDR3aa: CASSVDGTGAEKYGYTF
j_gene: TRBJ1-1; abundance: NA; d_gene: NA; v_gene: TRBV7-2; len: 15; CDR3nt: TGTGCCAGCAGCTTAAGGTCAGGGCTGAACACTGAAGCTTTCTTT; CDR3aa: CASSLRSGLNTEAFF
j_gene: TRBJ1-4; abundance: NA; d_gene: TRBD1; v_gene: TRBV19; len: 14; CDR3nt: TGTGCCAGTAGCCTGACAGGGGGCAATGAAAAACTGTTTTTT; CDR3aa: CASSLTGGNEKLFF
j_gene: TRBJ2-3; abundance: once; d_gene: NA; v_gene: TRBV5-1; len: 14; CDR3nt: TGCGCCAGCAGCTTAAGTGCAGGGACAGATACGCAGTATTTT; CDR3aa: CASSLSAGTDTQYF
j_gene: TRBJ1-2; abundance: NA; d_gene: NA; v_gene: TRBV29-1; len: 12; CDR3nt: TGCAGCGTTGAAGTGGGGAACTATGGCTACACCTTC; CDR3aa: CSVEVGNYGYTF
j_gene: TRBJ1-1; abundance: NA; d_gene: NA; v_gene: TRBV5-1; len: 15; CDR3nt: TGCGCCAGCAGCTTGGCCTGGGGAGACGGCACTGAAGCTTTCTTT; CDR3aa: CASSLAWGDGTEAFF
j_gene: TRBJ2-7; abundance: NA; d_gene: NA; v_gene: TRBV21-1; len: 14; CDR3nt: TGTGCCAGCACCAACCTAGCGGAGCGCTACGAGCAGTACTTC; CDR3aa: CASTNLAERYEQYF
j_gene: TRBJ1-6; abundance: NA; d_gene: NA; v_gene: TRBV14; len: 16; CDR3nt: TGTGCCAGCAGCCAAGTGGGAGGGTTCGTGAATTCACCCCTCCACTTT; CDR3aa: CASSQVGGFVNSPLHF
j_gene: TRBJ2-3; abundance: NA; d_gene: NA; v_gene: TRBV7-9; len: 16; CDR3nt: TGTGCCAGCAGCTCTAGTCGCACAGGTTTCACAGATACGCAGTATTTT; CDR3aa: CASSSSRTGFTDTQYF
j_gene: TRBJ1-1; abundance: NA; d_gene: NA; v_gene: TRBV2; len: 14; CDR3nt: TGTGCCAGCACAGGGAAAGGTGGGAACACTGAAGCTTTCTTT; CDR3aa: CASTGKGGNTEAFF
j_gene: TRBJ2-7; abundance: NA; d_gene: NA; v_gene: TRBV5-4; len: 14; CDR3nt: TGTGCCAGCAGCCAAAAGGGACTGAACTACGAGCAGTACTTC; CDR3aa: CASSQKGLNYEQYF
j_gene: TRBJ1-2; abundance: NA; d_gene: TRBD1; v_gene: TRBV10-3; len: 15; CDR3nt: TGTGCCATCGGAAACTCGACAGGGGGGGCCTTTGGCTACACCTTC; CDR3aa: CAIGNSTGGAFGYTF
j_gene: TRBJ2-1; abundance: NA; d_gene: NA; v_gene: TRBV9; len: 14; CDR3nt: TGTGCCAGCAGCGTTGGGCGGGGGCGCAATGAGCAGTTCTTC; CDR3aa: CASSVGRGRNEQFF
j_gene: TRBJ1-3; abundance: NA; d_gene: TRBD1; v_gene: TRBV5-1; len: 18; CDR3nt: TGCGCCAGCAGCTCGTCCACCGGGACAGGGGGTTCGGGAAACACCATATATTTT; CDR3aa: CASSSSTGTGGSGNTIYF
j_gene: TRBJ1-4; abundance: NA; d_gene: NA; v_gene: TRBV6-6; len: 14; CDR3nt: TGTGCCAGCAGTGCCTTGGAAACTAATGAAAAACTGTTTTTT; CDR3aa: CASSALETNEKLFF
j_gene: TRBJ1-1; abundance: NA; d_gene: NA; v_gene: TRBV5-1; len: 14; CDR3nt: TGCGCCAGCAGCTTGGGCCCAGTGAACACTGAAGCTTTCTTT; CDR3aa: CASSLGPVNTEAFF
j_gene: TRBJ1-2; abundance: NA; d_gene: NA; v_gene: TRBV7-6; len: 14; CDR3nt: TGTGCCAGCAGCTCACCCCCGGCCCTCGGGGGCTACACCTTC; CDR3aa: CASSSPPALGGYTF
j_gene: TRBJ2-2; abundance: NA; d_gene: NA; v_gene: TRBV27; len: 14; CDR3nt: TGTGCCAGCAGTTTGACGCGGAACACCGGGGAGCTGTTTTTT; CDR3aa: CASSLTRNTGELFF
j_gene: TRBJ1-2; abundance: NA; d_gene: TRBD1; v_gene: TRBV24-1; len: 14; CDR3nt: TGTGCCACCAGTGACTGGACAGGGAGAGGTGGCTACACCTTC; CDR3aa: CATSDWTGRGGYTF
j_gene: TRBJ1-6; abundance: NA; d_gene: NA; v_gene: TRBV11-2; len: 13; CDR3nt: TGTGCCAGCAGCTCAATACCTAATTCACCCCTCCACTTT; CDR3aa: CASSSIPNSPLHF
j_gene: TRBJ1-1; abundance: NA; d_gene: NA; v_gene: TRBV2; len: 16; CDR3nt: TGTGCCAGCTCGCGATTGCAGCGACGCGAACCTAAAGAAGCTTTCTTT; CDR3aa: CASSRLQRREPKEAFF
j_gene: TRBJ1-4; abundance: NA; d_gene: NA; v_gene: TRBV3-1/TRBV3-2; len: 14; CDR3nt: TGTGCCAGCAGGGGCGGGGGGCCACAGGAAAAACTGTTTTTT; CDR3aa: CASRGGGPQEKLFF
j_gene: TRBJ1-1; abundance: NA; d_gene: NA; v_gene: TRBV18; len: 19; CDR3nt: TGTGCCAGCTCACCAGCCCTAGGCCAAAGCCAAAGACGGAACACTGAAGCTTTCTTT; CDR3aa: CASSPALGQSQRRNTEAFF
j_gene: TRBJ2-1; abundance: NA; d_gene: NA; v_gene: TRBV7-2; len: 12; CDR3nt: TGTGCCAGCAGCTTACTCTACAATGAGCAGTTCTTC; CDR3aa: CASSLLYNEQFF
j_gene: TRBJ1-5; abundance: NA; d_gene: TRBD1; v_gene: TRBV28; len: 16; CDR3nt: TGTGCCAGCAGTTTATTGGGACAGGGTAGCAATCAGCCCCAGCATTTT; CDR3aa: CASSLLGQGSNQPQHF
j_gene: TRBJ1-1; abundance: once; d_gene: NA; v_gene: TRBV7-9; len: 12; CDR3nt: TGTGCCAGCAGCTTAGCGGGCACTGAAGCTTTCTTT; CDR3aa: CASSLAGTEAFF
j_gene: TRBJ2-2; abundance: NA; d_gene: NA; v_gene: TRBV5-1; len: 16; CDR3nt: TGCGCCAGCAGCCCACCCTGGGCGACTGGCACCGGGGAGCTGTTTTTT; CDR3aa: CASSPPWATGTGELFF
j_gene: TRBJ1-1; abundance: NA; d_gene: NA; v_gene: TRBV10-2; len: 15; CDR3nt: TGCGCCAGCAGTACCGCACTACAGGGGAACACTGAAGCTTTCTTT; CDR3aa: CASSTALQGNTEAFF
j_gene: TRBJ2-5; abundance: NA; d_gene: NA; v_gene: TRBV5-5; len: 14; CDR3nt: TGTGCCAGCAGCTTGGGGGGGATCCAAGAGACCCAGTACTTC; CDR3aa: CASSLGGIQETQYF
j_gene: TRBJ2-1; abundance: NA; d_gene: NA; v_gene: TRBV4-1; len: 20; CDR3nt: TGCGCCAGCAGCCACCCCCAGGGTGGGTCAGGGAGTAAGGGAATCAATGAGCAGTTCTTC; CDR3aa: CASSHPQGGSGSKGINEQFF
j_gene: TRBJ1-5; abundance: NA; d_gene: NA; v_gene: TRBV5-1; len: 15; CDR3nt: TGCGCCAGCAGCTTGGGGACAAATAGCAATCAGCCCCAGCATTTT; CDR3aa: CASSLGTNSNQPQHF
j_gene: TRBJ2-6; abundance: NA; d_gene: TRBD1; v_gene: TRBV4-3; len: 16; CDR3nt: TGCGCCAGCAGCCCCCGGGACAGGGCTGGGGCCAACGTCCTGACTTTC; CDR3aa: CASSPRDRAGANVLTF
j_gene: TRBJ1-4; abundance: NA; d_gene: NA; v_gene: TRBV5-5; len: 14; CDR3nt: TGTGCCAGCAGCTGGGAGACGGGACGGGAAAAACTGTTTTTT; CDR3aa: CASSWETGREKLFF
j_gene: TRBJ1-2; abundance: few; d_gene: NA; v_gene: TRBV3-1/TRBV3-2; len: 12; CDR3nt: TGTGCCAGCAGCCAAGGGCCGTATGGCTACACCTTC; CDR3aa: CASSQGPYGYTF
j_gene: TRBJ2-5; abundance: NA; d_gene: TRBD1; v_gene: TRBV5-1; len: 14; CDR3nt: TGCGCCAGCAGCTTGGTAGGGGGCGGGGAGACCCAGTACTTC; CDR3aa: CASSLVGGGETQYF
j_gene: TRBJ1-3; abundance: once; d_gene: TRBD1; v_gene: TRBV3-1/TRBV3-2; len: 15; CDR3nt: TGTGCCAGCAGCCGCTGGACAGGGAGTCGAAACACCATATATTTT; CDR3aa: CASSRWTGSRNTIYF
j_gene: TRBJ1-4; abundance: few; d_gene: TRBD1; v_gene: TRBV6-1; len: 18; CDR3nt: TGTGCCAGCAGTGAATGGAACTGGGACAGGGGGCCTAATGAAAAACTGTTTTTT; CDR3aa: CASSEWNWDRGPNEKLFF
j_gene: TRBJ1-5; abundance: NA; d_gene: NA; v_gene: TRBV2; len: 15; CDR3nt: TGTGCCAGCAGTGAGGGCAGGGTCGCCAATCAGCCCCAGCATTTT; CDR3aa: CASSEGRVANQPQHF
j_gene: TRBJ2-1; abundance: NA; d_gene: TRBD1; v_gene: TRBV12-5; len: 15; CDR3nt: TGTGCTAGTGGCACTCCGGGACAGGGGGCCAATGAGCAGTTCTTC; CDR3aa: CASGTPGQGANEQFF
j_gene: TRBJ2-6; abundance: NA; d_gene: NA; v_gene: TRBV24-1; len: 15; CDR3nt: TGTGCCACCAGTGATTTGGCGCTGGGGGCCAACGTCCTGACTTTC; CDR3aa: CATSDLALGANVLTF